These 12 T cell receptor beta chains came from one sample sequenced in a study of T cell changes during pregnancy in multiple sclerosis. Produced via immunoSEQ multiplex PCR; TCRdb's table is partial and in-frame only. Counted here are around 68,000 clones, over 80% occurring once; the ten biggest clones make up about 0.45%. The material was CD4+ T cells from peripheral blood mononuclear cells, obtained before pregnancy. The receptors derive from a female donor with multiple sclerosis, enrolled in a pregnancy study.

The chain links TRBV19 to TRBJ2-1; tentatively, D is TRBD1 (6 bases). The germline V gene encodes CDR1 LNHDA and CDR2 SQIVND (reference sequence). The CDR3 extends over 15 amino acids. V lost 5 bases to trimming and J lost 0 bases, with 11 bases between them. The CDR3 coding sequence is TGTGCCAGTAGTCCAGACAGGAGCTCCTACAATGAGCAGTTCTTC. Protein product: CASSPDRSSYNEQFF.

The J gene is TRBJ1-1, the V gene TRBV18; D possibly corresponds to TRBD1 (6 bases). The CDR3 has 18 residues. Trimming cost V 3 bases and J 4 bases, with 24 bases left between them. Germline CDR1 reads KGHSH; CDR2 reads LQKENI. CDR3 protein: CASSPVSQGLSGGTEAFF. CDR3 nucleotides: TGTGCCAGCTCACCTGTATCACAGGGACTATCGGGGGGCACTGAAGCTTTCTTT.

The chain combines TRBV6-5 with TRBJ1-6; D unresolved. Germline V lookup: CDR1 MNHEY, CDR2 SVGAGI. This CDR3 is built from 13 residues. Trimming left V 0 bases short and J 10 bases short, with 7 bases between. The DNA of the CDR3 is TGTGCCAGCAGTTACTCGGAGGTATCACCCCTCCACTTT. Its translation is CASSYSEVSPLHF.

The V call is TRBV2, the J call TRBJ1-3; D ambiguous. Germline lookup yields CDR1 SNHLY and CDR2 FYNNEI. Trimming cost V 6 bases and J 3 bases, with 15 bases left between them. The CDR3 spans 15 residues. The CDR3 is CASSPRRRVGNTIYF. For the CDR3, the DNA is TGTGCCAGCAGCCCGAGACGGAGGGTTGGAAACACCATATATTTT.

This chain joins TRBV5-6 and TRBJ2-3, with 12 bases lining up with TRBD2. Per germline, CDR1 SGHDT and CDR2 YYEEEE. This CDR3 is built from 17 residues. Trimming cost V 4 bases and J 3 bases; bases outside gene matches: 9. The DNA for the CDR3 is TGTGCCAGCAGCCGACTAGCGGGAGCGAAAGGTACAGATACGCAGTATTTT. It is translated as CASSRLAGAKGTDTQYF.

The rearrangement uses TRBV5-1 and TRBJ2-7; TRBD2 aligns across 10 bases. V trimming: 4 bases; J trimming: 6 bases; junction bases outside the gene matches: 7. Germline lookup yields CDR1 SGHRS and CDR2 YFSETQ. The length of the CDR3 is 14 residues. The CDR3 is CASSRPSGSGEQYF. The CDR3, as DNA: TGCGCCAGCAGCCGTCCTAGCGGGAGCGGCGAGCAGTACTTC.

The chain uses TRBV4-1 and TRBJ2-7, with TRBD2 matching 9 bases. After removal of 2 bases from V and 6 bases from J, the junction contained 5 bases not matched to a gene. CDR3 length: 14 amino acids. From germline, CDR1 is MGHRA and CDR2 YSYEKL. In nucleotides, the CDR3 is TGCGCCAGCAGCCAAAACCTACTAGCGGGCGAGCAGTACTTC. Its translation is CASSQNLLAGEQYF.

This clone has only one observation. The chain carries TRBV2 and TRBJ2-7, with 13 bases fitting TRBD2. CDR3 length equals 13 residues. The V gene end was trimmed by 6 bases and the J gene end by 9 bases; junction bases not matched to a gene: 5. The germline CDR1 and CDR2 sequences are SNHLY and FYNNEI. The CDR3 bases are TGTGCCAGCAGACTAGCGGGGGGGCCCGGGCAGTACTTC. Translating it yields CASRLAGGPGQYF.

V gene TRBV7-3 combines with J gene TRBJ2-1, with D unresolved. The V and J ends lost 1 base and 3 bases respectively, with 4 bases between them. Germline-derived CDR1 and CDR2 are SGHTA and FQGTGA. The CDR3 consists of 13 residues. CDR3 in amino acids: CASSLNSYNEQFF. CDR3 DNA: TGTGCCAGCAGCTTAAACAGCTACAATGAGCAGTTCTTC.

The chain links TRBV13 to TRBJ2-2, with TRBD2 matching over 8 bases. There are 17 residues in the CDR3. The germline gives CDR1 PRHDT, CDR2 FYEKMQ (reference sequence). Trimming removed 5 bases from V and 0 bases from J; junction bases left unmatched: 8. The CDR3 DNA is TGTGCCAGCAGCAGAGGGCGGGGGGAAACGAACACCGGGGAGCTGTTTTTT. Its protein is CASSRGRGETNTGELFF.

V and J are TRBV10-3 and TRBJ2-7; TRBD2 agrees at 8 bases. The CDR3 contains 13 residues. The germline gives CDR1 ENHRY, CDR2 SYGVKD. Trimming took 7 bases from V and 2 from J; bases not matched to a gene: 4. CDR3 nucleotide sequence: TGTGCCATCACGGGTAGCGGGGCCTACGAGCAGTACTTC. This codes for CAITGSGAYEQYF.

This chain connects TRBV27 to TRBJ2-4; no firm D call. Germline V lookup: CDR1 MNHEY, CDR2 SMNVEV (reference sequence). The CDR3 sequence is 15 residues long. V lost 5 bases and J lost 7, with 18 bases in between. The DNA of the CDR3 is TGTGCCAGCAGTCCCGGGTTAGTAAGGCCTAACATTCAGTACTTC. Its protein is CASSPGLVRPNIQYF.